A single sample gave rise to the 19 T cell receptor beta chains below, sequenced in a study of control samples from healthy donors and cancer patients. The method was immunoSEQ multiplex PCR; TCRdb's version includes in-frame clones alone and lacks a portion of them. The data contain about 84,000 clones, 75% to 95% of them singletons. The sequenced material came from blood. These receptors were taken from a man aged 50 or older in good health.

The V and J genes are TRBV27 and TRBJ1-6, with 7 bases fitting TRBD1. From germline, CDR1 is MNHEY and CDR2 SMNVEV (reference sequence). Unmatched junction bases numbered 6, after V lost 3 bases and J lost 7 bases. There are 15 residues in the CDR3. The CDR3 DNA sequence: TGTGCCAGCAGTTTCCGGGGACAGATCAATTCACCCCTCCACTTT. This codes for CASSFRGQINSPLHF.

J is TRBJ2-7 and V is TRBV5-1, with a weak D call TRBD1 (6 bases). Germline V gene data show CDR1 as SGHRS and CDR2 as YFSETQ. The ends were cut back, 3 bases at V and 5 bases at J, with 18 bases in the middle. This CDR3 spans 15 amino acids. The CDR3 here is CASSSLPRDKDEQYF. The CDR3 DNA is TGCGCCAGCAGCTCTTTGCCCCGGGACAAGGACGAGCAGTACTTC.

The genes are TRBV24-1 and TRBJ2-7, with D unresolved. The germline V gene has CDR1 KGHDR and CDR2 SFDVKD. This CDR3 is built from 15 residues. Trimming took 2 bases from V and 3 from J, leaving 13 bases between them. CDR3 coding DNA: TGTGCCACCAGTGATTGGGCACACGGCGGCTACGAGCAGTACTTC. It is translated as CATSDWAHGGYEQYF.

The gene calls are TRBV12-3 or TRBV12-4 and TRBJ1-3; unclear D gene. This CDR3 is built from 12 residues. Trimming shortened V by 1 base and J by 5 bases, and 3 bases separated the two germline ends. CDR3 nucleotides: TGTGCCAGCAGTTTAGTCCGAAACACCATATATTTT. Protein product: CASSLVRNTIYF.

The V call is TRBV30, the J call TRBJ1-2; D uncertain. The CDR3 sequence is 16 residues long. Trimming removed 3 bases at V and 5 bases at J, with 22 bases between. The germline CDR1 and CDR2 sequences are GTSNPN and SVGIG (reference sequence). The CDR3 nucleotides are TGTGCCTGGAGCCGTATAAAGATAGACGACTCTTATGGCTACACCTTC. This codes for CAWSRIKIDDSYGYTF. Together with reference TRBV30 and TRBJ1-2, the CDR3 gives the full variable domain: SQTIHQWPATLVQPVGSPLSLECTVEGTSNPNLYWYRQAAGRGLQLLFYSVGIGQISSEVPQNLSASRPQDRQFILSSKKLLLSDSGFYLCAWSRIKIDDSYGYTFGSGTRLTVV.

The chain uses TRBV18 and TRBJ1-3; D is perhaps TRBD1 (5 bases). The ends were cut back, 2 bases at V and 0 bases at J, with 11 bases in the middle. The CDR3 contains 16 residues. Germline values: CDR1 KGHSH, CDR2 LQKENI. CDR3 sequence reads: CASSPGQGPSGNTIYF. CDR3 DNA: TGTGCCAGCTCACCAGGTCAGGGACCCTCTGGAAACACCATATATTTT.

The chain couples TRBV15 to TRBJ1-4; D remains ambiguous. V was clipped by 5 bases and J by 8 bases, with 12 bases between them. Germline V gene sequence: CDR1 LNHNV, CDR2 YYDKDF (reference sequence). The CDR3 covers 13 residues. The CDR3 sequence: CATSPRRLEKLFF. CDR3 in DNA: TGTGCCACCAGCCCCCGCCGGCTGGAAAAACTGTTTTTT.

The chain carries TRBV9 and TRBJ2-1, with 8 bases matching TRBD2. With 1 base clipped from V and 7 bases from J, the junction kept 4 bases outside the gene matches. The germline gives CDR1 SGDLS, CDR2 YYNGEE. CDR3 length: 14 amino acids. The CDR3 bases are TGTGCCAGCAGCGTAATGGCGGGGGGTAATGAGCAGTTCTTC. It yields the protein CASSVMAGGNEQFF.

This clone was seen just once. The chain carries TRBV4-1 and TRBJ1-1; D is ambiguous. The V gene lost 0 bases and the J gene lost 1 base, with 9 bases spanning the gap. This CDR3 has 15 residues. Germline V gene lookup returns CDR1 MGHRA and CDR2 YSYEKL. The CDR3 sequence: CASSQEGGWNTEAFF. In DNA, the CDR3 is TGCGCCAGCAGCCAAGAAGGAGGGTGGAACACTGAAGCTTTCTTT.

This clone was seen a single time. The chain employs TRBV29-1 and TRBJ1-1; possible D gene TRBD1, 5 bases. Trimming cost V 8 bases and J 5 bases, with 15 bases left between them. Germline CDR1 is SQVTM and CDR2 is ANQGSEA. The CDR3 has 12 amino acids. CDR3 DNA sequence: TGCAGCACATGGACTACAGGAACTGAAGCTTTCTTT. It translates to CSTWTTGTEAFF.

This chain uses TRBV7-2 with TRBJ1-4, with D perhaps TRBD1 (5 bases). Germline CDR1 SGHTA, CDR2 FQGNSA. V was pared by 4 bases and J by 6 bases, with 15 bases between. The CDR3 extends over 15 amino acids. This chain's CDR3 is CASSSPDVGDEKLFF. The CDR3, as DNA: TGTGCCAGCAGCTCCCCGGACGTAGGGGATGAAAAACTGTTTTTT.

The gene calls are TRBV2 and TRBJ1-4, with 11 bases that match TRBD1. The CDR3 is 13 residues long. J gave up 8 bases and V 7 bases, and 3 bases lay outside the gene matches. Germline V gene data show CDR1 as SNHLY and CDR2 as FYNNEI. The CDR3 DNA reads TGTGCCAGCAAAGGACAGGGGGCCGAAAAACTGTTTTTT. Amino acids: CASKGQGAEKLFF.

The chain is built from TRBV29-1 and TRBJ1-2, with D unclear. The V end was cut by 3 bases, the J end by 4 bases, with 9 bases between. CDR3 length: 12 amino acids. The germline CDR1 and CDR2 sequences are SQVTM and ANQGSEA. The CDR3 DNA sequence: TGCAGCGTTGACTTTGGTGGCTATGGCTACACCTTC. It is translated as CSVDFGGYGYTF.

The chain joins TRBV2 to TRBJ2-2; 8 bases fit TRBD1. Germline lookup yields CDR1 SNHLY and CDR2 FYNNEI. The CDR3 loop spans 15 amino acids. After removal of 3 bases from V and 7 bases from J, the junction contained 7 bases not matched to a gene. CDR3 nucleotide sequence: TGTGCCAGCAGTGACTACAGGGGGTATAGCGGGGAGCTGTTTTTT. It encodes CASSDYRGYSGELFF.

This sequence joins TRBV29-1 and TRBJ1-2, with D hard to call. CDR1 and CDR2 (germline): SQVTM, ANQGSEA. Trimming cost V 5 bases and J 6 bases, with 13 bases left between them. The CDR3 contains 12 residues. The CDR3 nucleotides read TGCAGCGTTCTTGAGGGAGGCAATGGCTACACCTTC. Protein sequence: CSVLEGGNGYTF.

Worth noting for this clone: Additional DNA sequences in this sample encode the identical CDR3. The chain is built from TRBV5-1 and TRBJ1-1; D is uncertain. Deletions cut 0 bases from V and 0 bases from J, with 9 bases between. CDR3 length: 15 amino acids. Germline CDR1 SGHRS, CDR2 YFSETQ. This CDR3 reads CASSLVGNMNTEAFF. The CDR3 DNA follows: TGCGCCAGCAGCTTGGTGGGGAACATGAACACTGAAGCTTTCTTT.

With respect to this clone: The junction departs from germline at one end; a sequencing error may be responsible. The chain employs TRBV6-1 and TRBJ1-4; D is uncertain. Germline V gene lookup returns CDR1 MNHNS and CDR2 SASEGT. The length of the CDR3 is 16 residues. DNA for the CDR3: TGTGCCAGCAGTGGAAGATCCCACAGAGCGGCTGAAAAACTGTTTTTC. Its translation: CASSGRSHRAAEKLFF.

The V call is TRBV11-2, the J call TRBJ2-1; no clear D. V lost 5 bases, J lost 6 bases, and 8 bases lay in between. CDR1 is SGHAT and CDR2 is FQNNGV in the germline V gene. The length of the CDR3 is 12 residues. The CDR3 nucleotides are TGTGCCAGCAGCGCCGGGCGCAATGAGCAGTTCTTC. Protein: CASSAGRNEQFF. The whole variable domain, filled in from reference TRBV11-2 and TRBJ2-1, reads EAGVAQSPRYKIIEKRQSVAFWCNPISGHATLYWYQQILGQGPKLLIQFQNNGVVDDSQLPKDRFSAERLKGVDSTLKIQPAKLEDSAVYLCASSAGRNEQFFGPGTRLTVL.

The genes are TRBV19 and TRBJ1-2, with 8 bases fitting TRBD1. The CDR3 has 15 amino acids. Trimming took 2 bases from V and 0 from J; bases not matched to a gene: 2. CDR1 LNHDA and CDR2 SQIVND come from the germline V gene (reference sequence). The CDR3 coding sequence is TGTGCCAGTAGTATATCACAGGGGGCTAACTATGGCTACACCTTC. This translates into CASSISQGANYGYTF. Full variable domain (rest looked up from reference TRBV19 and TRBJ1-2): DGGITQSPKYLFRKEGQNVTLSCEQNLNHDAMYWYRQDPGQGLRLIYYSQIVNDFQKGDIAEGYSVSREKKESFPLTVTSAQKNPTAFYLCASSISQGANYGYTFGSGTRLTVV.